This T cell receptor (beta chain) came from a study of control samples from healthy donors and cancer patients. Turning to this clone: Other DNA sequences in the same sample also yield this CDR3.

This table comes from immunoSEQ multiplex PCR, and its TCRdb copy is limited to in-frame clones, with some not included. Of around 200,000 clones listed, roughly 94% are singletons. Trimming cost V 3 bases and J 2 bases, with 10 bases left between them. The CDR3 extends over 13 amino acids. Per the germline V gene, CDR1 is GTSNPN and CDR2 is SVGIG (reference sequence). This receptor was obtained from a man aged 45-60 years in good health. The V gene is TRBV30, the J gene TRBJ1-2; no reliable D call. Sequenced input: blood. CDR3 residues: CAWRRDENYGYTF. The CDR3 DNA reads as TGTGCCTGGAGGAGGGATGAGAACTATGGCTACACCTTC.